A selection of T cell receptor beta chains follows, all from one sample in a study of shared clonotypes between healthy human individuals. Sequenced by immunoSEQ multiplex PCR; TCRdb stores in-frame clones only, minus some. The sample includes some 500,000 clones, about 96% of them seen just once. The material sequenced was naive CD4+ T cells sorted from blood. All receptors derive from a woman in her twenties or thirties in good health. Each CDR3 is given with its conserved first and last residue. Fields, in order: V gene, D gene, J gene, clone size, CDR3 DNA, CDR3 protein. The D gene is left open where the match is weak. Where a row states a size, it is once, few, many or the class of an expanded clone; other rows omit it.

TRBV28,-,TRBJ1-1,once,TGTGCCAGCAACATCGGACAGCTGAACACTGAAGCTTTCTTT,CASNIGQLNTEAFF
TRBV5-4,TRBD2,TRBJ2-7,-,TGTGCCAGCAGCGCGGGACTAGACCCCGGCTACGAGCAGTACTTC,CASSAGLDPGYEQYF
TRBV18,TRBD1,TRBJ1-1,once,TGTGCCAGCTCACAACAGGGGGTCGCTGAAGCTTTCTTT,CASSQQGVAEAFF
TRBV28,TRBD1,TRBJ1-4,-,TGTGCCAGCAGTGAGGGGGCAGTCGAAAAACTGTTTTTT,CASSEGAVEKLFF
TRBV2,TRBD2,TRBJ2-4,-,TGTGCCAGCATCAGGGTAGCGGGAGGATTAGCCAAAAACATTCAGTACTTC,CASIRVAGGLAKNIQYF
TRBV7-9,-,TRBJ2-1,-,TGTGCCAGCAGCGTTCGACTAGTCGCGCAGTTCTTC,CASSVRLVAQFF
TRBV7-6,TRBD1,TRBJ1-2,-,TGTGCCAGCTCACCCGGGACAGGGGTCTCGTGGTATGGCTACACCTTC,CASSPGTGVSWYGYTF
TRBV28,-,TRBJ2-7,-,TGTGCCAGCACGTCCGGGGGCGGCTACGAGCAGTACTTC,CASTSGGGYEQYF
TRBV28,TRBD1,TRBJ2-1,-,TGTGCCAGCAGTTTGCCGACAGGGGTTAGAAATGAGCAGTTCTTC,CASSLPTGVRNEQFF
TRBV28,TRBD1,TRBJ2-3,-,TGTGCCAGCAGCTCGACAGGGAGTTACGATACGCAGTATTTT,CASSSTGSYDTQYF
TRBV21-1,-,TRBJ1-2,-,TGTGCCAGCAGCAAAGTACTCAGTTTTGGCTACACCTTC,CASSKVLSFGYTF
TRBV19,-,TRBJ2-3,-,TGTGCCAGTAGTTCTAGGACTGTGAGAGGCACAGATACGCAGTATTTT,CASSSRTVRGTDTQYF
TRBV6-4,TRBD2,TRBJ2-5,-,TGTGCCAGCAGTGAGGGACTAGCGGGAGTGCCTCAAGAGACCCAGTACTTC,CASSEGLAGVPQETQYF
TRBV5-1,-,TRBJ1-5,once,TGCGCCAGCAGCCTAGCAGGGAGTTACAATCAGCCCCAGCATTTT,CASSLAGSYNQPQHF
TRBV28,-,TRBJ1-5,-,TGTGCCAGCAGTAAACTACGGTATAGCAATCAGCCCCAGCATTTT,CASSKLRYSNQPQHF
TRBV2,-,TRBJ2-1,-,TGTGCCAGCAGTGAATCCGGAACCTGGATTTACAATGAGCAGTTCTTC,CASSESGTWIYNEQFF
TRBV28,-,TRBJ1-2,-,TGTGCCAGCAGTTTAGACCAGGGACCTGGCTACACCTTC,CASSLDQGPGYTF
TRBV2,-,TRBJ1-1,-,TGTGCCAGCAGTGGTTTAGGGCTTACTGAAGCTTTCTTT,CASSGLGLTEAFF
TRBV10-3,TRBD1,TRBJ2-3,-,TGTGCCATCAGCTCAGGGGGTGAAACGCAGTATTTT,CAISSGGETQYF
TRBV11-2,-,TRBJ2-2,-,TGTGCCAGTACAATAGGGGACCCGAACACCGGGGAGCTGTTTTTT,CASTIGDPNTGELFF
TRBV27,-,TRBJ2-2,-,TGTGCCAGCAGTTTTATGTGGGGTTCCGGGGAGCTGTTTTTT,CASSFMWGSGELFF
TRBV2,TRBD2,TRBJ2-7,once,TGTGCCAGCAGGGGACTAGCGGGATGGGTCGAGCAGTACTTC,CASRGLAGWVEQYF
TRBV28,-,TRBJ2-7,-,TGTGCCAGCAGTTTTCCACCAGGGCTTGACGAGCAGTACTTC,CASSFPPGLDEQYF
TRBV18,-,TRBJ2-7,-,TGTGCCAGCTCAAAGGGGACGTCCTACGAGCAGTACTTC,CASSKGTSYEQYF
TRBV9,-,TRBJ2-7,-,TGTGCCAGCAGCGTAGCGGAGGAGGATAAGCTCCCTGGGGCCTACGAGCAGTACTTC,CASSVAEEDKLPGAYEQYF
TRBV27,-,TRBJ2-2,-,TGTGCCAGCAGTCCAAACAGGAACACCGGGGAGCTGTTTTTT,CASSPNRNTGELFF
TRBV4-1,-,TRBJ1-5,-,TGCGCCAGCAGCCCGGACAGACAAGATCAGCCCCAGCATTTT,CASSPDRQDQPQHF
TRBV28,-,TRBJ1-3,once,TGTGCCAGCAGTTCCCTCGGACGGACCTCAGGAAACACCATATATTTT,CASSSLGRTSGNTIYF
TRBV5-1,-,TRBJ1-2,-,TGCGCCAGCAGCTTGGAGACCGGGGTTTTGAGGTACACCTTC,CASSLETGVLRYTF
TRBV7-9,TRBD1,TRBJ1-2,-,TGTGCCAGCAGCTTAAACGTGATGGGGACAGGGGGGCCCTATGGCTACACCTTC,CASSLNVMGTGGPYGYTF
TRBV15,-,TRBJ2-1,-,TGTGCCACCAGCAGAGCGAATAGGGGTACTGGTGAGCAGTTCTTC,CATSRANRGTGEQFF
TRBV18,-,TRBJ1-1,-,TGTGCCAGCTCACCACGGTTGCCGGGGGCGGACACTGAAGCTTTCTTT,CASSPRLPGADTEAFF
TRBV25-1,-,TRBJ1-1,-,TGTGCCAGCAGCCGCGGGGGCTTATACACTGAAGCTTTCTTT,CASSRGGLYTEAFF
TRBV5-6,-,TRBJ1-1,-,TGTGCCAGCAGCTTGTTCTCGGGGACGAACACTGAAGCTTTCTTT,CASSLFSGTNTEAFF
TRBV15,-,TRBJ2-5,-,TGTGCCACCAGCAGATCCCGACTCGGGGTTGAAGAGACCCAGTACTTC,CATSRSRLGVEETQYF
TRBV5-4,-,TRBJ2-1,-,TGTGCCAGCAGCTTGGACCAGGGCGTCTACAATGAGCAGTTCTTC,CASSLDQGVYNEQFF
TRBV28,TRBD1,TRBJ2-7,-,TGTGCCAGCAGTTTATGGGACAGGCCCACCTACGAGCAGTACTTC,CASSLWDRPTYEQYF
TRBV5-1,-,TRBJ1-2,few,TGCGCCAGCAGCTTGGACCTTGATGGCTACACCTTC,CASSLDLDGYTF
TRBV19,TRBD2,TRBJ2-2,once,TGTGCCAGTATAGCGGGGCACGCCGGGGAGCTGTTTTTT,CASIAGHAGELFF
TRBV5-1,-,TRBJ1-2,once,TGCGCCAGCAGCCCGGCTGGGACCGTGGATGGCTACACCTTC,CASSPAGTVDGYTF
TRBV19,-,TRBJ2-5,-,TGTGCCAGTAGGGCGGGGATACAAGAGACCCAGTACTTC,CASRAGIQETQYF
TRBV6-5,-,TRBJ1-1,-,TGTGCCAGCAGTTTTCGAGAAAGGAACACTGAAGCTTTCTTT,CASSFRERNTEAFF
TRBV5-5,-,TRBJ2-7,-,TGTGCCAGCAGCTTCTCTGGGGTCACCTACGAGCAGTACTTC,CASSFSGVTYEQYF
TRBV10-1,TRBD1,TRBJ2-7,-,TGCGCCAGCAGTGTAAACAGGGGCCCCTACGAGCAGTACTTC,CASSVNRGPYEQYF
TRBV5-1,-,TRBJ2-6,-,TGCGCCAGCAGCCTGGGACTGACCTCTGGGGCCAACGTCCTGACTTTC,CASSLGLTSGANVLTF
TRBV6-5,-,TRBJ1-3,-,TGTGCCAGCAGTTACTCTCGGCAGGGGAGGGGAAACACCATATATTTT,CASSYSRQGRGNTIYF
TRBV5-1,-,TRBJ2-1,-,TGCGCCAGCAGCGCCTTATCCTACAATGAGCAGTTCTTC,CASSALSYNEQFF
TRBV9,-,TRBJ2-2,-,TGTGCCAGCAGCGTACTCGGGGGTCCTGCCGGGGAGCTGTTTTTT,CASSVLGGPAGELFF
TRBV9,-,TRBJ2-1,-,TGTGCCAGCAGCGTAGAGGCAGTCTCCTACAATGAGCAGTTCTTC,CASSVEAVSYNEQFF
TRBV5-1,-,TRBJ2-1,-,TGCGCCAGCAGCTTGGCCGACGGGGCGGGTGAGCAGTTCTTC,CASSLADGAGEQFF
TRBV19,-,TRBJ1-5,-,TGTGCCAGTAGTCCCGGAAGGGGATTAGGCAATCAGCCCCAGCATTTT,CASSPGRGLGNQPQHF
TRBV10-1,TRBD1,TRBJ2-7,-,TGCGCCAGCAGTGAAGTAGGGCAGGGGGCCTACGAGCAGTACTTC,CASSEVGQGAYEQYF
TRBV18,-,TRBJ2-7,-,TGTGCCAGCTCACCACCGAAAGGTCCCCCCTACGAGCAGTACTTC,CASSPPKGPPYEQYF